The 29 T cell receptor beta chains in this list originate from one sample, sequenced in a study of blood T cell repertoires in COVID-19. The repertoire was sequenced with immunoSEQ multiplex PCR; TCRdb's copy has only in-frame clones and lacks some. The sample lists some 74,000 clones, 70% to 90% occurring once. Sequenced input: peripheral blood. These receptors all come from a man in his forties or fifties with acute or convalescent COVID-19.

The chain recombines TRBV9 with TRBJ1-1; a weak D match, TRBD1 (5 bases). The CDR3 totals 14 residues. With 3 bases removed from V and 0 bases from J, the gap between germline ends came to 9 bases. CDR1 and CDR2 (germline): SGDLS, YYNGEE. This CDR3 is CASSGGAMNTEAFF. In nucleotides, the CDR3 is TGTGCCAGCAGCGGGGGCGCTATGAACACTGAAGCTTTCTTT. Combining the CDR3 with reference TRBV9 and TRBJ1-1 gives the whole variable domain DSGVTQTPKHLITATGQRVTLRCSPRSGDLSVYWYQQSLDQGLQFLIQYYNGEERAKGNILERFSAQQFPDLHSELNLSSLELGDSALYFCASSGGAMNTEAFFGQGTRLTVV.

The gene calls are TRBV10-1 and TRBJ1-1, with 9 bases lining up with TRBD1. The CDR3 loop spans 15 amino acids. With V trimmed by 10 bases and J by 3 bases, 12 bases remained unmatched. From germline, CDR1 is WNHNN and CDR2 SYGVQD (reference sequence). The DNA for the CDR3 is TGCGCCACCCGTCCCGGACAGGGGAGGGACACTGAAGCTTTCTTT. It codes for CATRPGQGRDTEAFF.

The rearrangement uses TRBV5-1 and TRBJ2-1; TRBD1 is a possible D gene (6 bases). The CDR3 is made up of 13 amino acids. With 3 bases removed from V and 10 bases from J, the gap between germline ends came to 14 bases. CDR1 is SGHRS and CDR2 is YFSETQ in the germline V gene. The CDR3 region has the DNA TGCGCCAGCAGCTCGACCCCTGGACAGGAGCAGTTCTTC. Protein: CASSSTPGQEQFF.

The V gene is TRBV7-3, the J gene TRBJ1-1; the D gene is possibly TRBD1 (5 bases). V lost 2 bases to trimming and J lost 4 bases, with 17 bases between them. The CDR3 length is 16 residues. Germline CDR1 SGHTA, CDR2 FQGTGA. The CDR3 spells CASSLEQATLGTEAFF. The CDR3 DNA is TGTGCCAGCAGCTTAGAACAGGCGACCCTTGGCACTGAAGCTTTCTTT.

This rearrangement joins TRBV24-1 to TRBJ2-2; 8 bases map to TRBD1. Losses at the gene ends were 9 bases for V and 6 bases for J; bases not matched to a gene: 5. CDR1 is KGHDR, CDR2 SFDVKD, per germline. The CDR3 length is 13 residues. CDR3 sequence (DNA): TGTGCCACCCAGGGGGCGTATGCCGGGGAGCTGTTTTTT. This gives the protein CATQGAYAGELFF.

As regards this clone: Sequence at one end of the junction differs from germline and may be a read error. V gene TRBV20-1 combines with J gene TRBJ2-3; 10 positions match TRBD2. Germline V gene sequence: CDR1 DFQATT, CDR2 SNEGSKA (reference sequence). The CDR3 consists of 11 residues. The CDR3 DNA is TGTCTAGCGGGGGACACAGATACGCAGTATTTT. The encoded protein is CLAGDTDTQYF.

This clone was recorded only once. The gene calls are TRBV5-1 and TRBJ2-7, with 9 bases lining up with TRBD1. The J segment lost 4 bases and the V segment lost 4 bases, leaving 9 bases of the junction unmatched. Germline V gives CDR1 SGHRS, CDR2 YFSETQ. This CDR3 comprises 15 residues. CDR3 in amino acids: CASSAGTGNRYEQYF. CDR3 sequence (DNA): TGCGCCAGCAGCGCCGGGACAGGGAATCGGTACGAGCAGTACTTC.

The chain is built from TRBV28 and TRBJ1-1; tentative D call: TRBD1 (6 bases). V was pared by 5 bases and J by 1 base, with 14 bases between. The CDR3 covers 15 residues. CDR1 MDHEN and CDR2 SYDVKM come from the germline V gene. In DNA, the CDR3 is TGTGCCAGCAGTACAACGGGACAACCGAACACTGAAGCTTTCTTT. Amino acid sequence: CASSTTGQPNTEAFF.

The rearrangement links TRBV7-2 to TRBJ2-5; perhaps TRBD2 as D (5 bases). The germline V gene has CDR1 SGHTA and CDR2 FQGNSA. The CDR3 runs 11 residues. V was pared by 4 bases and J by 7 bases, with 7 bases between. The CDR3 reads CASSSTRTQYF. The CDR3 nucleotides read TGTGCCAGCAGCTCCACTAGGACCCAGTACTTC.

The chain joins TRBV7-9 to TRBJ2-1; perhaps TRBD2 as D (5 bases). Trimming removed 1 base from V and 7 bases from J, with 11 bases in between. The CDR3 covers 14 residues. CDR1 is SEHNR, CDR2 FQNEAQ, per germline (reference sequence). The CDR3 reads CASSLDTRRNEQFF. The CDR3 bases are TGTGCCAGCAGCTTAGATACTAGGAGGAATGAGCAGTTCTTC. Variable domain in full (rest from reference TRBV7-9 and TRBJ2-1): DTGVSQNPRHKITKRGQNVTFRCDPISEHNRLYWYRQTLGQGPEFLTYFQNEAQLEKSRLLSDRFSAERPKGSFSTLEIQRTEQGDSAMYLCASSLDTRRNEQFFGPGTRLTVL.

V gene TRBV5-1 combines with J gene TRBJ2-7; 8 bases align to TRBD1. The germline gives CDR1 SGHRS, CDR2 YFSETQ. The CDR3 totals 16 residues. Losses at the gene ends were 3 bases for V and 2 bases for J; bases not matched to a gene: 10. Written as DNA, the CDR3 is TGCGCCAGCAGCTCAGAGGAGACAGGGGAACCCTACGAGCAGTACTTC. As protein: CASSSEETGEPYEQYF.

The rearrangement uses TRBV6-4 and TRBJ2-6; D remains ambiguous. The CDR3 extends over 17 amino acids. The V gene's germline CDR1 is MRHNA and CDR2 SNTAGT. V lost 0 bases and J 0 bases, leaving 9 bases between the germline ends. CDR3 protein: CASSDSMSFSGANVLTF. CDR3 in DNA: TGTGCCAGCAGTGACTCGATGAGTTTCTCTGGGGCCAACGTCCTGACTTTC.

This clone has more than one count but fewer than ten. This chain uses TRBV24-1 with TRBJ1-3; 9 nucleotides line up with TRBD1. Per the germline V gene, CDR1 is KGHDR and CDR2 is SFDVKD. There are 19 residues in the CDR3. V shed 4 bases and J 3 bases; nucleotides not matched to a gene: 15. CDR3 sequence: CATSDSRTGVSYCGNTIYF. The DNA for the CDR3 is TGTGCCACCAGTGACTCTAGGACAGGGGTGTCCTACTGTGGAAACACCATATATTTT.

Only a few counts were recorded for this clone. CDR3 residues: CASTEGGSNQPQHF. In DNA, the CDR3 is TGTGCCAGCACCGAAGGGGGCAGTAATCAGCCCCAGCATTTT. This chain connects TRBV6-5 to TRBJ1-5; 7 nucleotides match TRBD1. The CDR3 consists of 14 residues. Per germline, CDR1 MNHEY and CDR2 SVGAGI. V was clipped by 7 bases and J by 4 bases; unmatched bases: 7.

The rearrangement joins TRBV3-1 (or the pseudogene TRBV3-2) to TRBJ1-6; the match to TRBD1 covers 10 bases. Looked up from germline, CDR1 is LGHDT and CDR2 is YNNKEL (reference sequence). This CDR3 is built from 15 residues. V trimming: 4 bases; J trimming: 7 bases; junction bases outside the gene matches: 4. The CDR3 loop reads CASSLDRGLNSPLHF. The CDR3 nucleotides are TGTGCCAGCAGCCTCGACAGGGGGCTGAATTCACCCCTCCACTTT.

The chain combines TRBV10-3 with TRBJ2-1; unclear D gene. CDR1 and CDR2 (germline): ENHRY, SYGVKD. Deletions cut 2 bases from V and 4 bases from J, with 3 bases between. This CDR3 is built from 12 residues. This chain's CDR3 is CAISEIYNEQFF. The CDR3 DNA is TGTGCCATCAGTGAGATATACAATGAGCAGTTCTTC.

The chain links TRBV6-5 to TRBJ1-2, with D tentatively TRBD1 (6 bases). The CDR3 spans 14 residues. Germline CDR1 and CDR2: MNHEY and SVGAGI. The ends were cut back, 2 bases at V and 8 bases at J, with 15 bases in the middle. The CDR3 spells CASSYTDSLRGYTF. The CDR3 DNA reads TGTGCCAGCAGTTACACGGACAGTTTGCGGGGCTACACCTTC.

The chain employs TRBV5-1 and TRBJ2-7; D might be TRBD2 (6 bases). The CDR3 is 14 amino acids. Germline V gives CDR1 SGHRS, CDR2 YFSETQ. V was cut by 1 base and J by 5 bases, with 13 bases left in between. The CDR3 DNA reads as TGCGCCAGCAGCTTGATCGGGGTAGCGGACGAGCAGTACTTC. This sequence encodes CASSLIGVADEQYF.

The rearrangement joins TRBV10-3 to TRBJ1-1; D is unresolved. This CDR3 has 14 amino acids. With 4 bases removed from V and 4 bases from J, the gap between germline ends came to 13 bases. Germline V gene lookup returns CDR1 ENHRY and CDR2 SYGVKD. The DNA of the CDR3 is TGTGCCATCAGTGGGACGGGATCGATCACTGAAGCTTTCTTT. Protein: CAISGTGSITEAFF.

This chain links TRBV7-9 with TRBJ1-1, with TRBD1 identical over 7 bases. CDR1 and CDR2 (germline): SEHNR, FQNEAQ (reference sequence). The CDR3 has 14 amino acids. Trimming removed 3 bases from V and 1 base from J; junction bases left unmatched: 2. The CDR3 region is CASSLNRGNTEAFF. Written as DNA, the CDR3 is TGTGCCAGCAGCTTGAACAGGGGGAACACTGAAGCTTTCTTT.

DNA of the CDR3: TGTGCCAGCAGCCTCGGGACAGGGCAATACAATGAGCAGTTCTTC. It specifies CASSLGTGQYNEQFF. The chain links TRBV11-3 to TRBJ2-1; 9 nucleotides agree with TRBD1. Trimming removed 5 bases from V and 4 bases from J; junction bases left unmatched: 6. Germline assignment: CDR1 SGHNT and CDR2 YENEEA. The CDR3 has 15 amino acids.

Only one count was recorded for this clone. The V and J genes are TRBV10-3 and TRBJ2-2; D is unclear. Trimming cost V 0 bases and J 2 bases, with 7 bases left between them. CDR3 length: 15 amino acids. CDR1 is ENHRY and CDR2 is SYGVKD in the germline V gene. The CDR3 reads CAISESRQNTGELFF. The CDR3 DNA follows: TGTGCCATCAGTGAGTCAAGACAAAACACCGGGGAGCTGTTTTTT.

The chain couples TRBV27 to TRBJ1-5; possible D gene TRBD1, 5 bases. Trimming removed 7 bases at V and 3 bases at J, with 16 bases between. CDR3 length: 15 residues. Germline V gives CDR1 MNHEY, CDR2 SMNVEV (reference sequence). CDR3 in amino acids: CASKPPGPLNQPQHF. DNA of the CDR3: TGTGCCAGCAAACCCCCAGGGCCACTCAATCAGCCCCAGCATTTT.

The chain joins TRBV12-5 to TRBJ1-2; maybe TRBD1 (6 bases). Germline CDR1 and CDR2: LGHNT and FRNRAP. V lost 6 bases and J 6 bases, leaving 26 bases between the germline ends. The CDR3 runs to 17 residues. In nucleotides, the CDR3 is TGTGCTAGTGGACCCGACAGGCGAATCATTCCTATGAATGGCTACACCTTC. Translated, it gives CASGPDRRIIPMNGYTF.

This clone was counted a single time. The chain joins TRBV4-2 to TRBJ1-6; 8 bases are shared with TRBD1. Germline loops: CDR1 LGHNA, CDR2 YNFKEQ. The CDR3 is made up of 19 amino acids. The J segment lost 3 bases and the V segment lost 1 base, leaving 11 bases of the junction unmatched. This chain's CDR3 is CASSQATPGQAYYNSPLHF. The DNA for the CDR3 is TGTGCCAGCAGCCAAGCTACGCCGGGACAGGCGTACTATAATTCACCCCTCCACTTT.

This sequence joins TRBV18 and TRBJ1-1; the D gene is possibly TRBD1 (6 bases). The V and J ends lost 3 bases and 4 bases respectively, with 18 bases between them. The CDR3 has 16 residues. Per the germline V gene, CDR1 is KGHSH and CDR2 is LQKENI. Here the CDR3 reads CASSPPLGGGATEAFF. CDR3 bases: TGTGCCAGCTCACCCCCCCTCGGAGGGGGGGCCACTGAAGCTTTCTTT.

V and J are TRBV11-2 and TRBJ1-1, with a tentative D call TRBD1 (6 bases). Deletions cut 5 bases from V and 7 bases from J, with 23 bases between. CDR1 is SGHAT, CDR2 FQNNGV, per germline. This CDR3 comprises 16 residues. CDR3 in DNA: TGTGCCAGCAGCGGGGACAATAAGGGGTTGCGGTATGAAGCTTTCTTT. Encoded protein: CASSGDNKGLRYEAFF. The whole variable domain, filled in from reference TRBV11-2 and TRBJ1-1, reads EAGVAQSPRYKIIEKRQSVAFWCNPISGHATLYWYQQILGQGPKLLIQFQNNGVVDDSQLPKDRFSAERLKGVDSTLKIQPAKLEDSAVYLCASSGDNKGLRYEAFFGQGTRLTVV.

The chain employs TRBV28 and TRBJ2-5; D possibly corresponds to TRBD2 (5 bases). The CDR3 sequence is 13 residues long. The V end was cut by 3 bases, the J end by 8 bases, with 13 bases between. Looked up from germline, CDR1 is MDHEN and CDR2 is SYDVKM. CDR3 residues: CASSFEELGTQYF. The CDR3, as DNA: TGTGCCAGCAGTTTTGAGGAACTAGGCACCCAGTACTTC.

CDR3 nucleotides: TGTGCCAGCAGTGACAGGGGGGGTAGCAATCAGCCCCAGCATTTT. Amino acid sequence: CASSDRGGSNQPQHF. The chain is built from TRBV6-6 and TRBJ1-5; 9 positions match TRBD1. Germline V gene lookup returns CDR1 MNHNY and CDR2 SVGAGI (reference sequence). This CDR3 contains 15 residues. Germline trimming cut 5 bases from V and 0 bases from J; bases unmatched to any gene: 2.